This TCR beta chain was sequenced for a study of blood T cell repertoires in COVID-19. Across the whole study: There were acute and convalescent COVID-19 samples, and they came from the United States, Italy and Spain. PBMCs, B-cell-depleted T cells, or T cells provided the cDNA or gDNA that made up the material.

This CDR3 region has 12 residues. V lost 7 bases, J lost 6 bases, and 5 bases stayed unmatched. Looked up from germline, CDR1 is ENHRY and CDR2 is SYGVKD. This clone appeared a few times. Original handling: Amplifying reference gene primers gave estimates of nucleated cell counts. Sequencing was performed with immunoSEQ multiplex PCR; in TCRdb, only in-frame clones are kept and a portion is missing. That table is the source of V, J and clone size, and D and trimming were worked out from the DNA. This sample has under 300,000 clones, with around nine tenths found just once. The receptor's source is a woman in her 70s with active or convalescent COVID-19. Material: peripheral blood. V gene TRBV10-3 combines with J gene TRBJ1-2; 7 nucleotides line up with TRBD1. CDR3 DNA: TGTGCCATCACCCGGGACAGAGATGGCTACACCTTC. It specifies CAITRDRDGYTF.